What follows are 16 T cell receptor beta chains derived from one specimen sequenced in a study of cytotoxic CD8 clonotypes in ibrutinib-treated CLL. The repertoire was sequenced with immunoSEQ multiplex PCR; TCRdb's copy has only in-frame clones and lacks some. Of tens of thousands of clones in the sample, 65% were seen once. The sample here was PBMCs, taken after 24 months of ibrutinib treatment. Receptors were obtained from a human donor with chronic lymphocytic leukemia.

This clone was counted a few times. V usage is TRBV7-2 and J usage is TRBJ2-1; D is unresolved. The V and J ends lost 3 bases and 10 bases respectively, with 13 bases between them. Germline-derived CDR1 and CDR2 are SGHTA and FQGNSA. The CDR3 consists of 13 residues. The CDR3 loop reads CASSFMIISEQFF. CDR3 nucleotide sequence: TGTGCCAGCAGCTTCATGATCATTAGCGAGCAGTTCTTC.

The table lists this clone with a few counts. This chain connects TRBV29-1 to TRBJ2-5; a weak D match, TRBD1 (5 bases). The germline gives CDR1 SQVTM, CDR2 ANQGSEA. The CDR3 covers 12 residues. With 7 bases removed from V and 5 bases from J, the gap between germline ends came to 14 bases. In DNA, the CDR3 is TGCAGCGCCAACCTAAAGGGGGAGACCCAGTACTTC. As protein: CSANLKGETQYF.

This chain joins TRBV5-4 and TRBJ2-2; D perhaps matches TRBD2 (6 bases). V lost 4 bases and J lost 1, with 14 bases in between. The CDR3 consists of 16 residues. The germline gives CDR1 SGHNT, CDR2 YYREEE (reference sequence). The CDR3 is CASSRAAGRNTGELFF. The DNA for the CDR3 is TGTGCCAGCAGCAGGGCCGCGGGACGGAACACCGGGGAGCTGTTTTTT.

This chain joins TRBV30 and TRBJ2-7; D is ambiguous. Trimming took 5 bases from V and 2 from J, leaving 13 bases between them. The germline CDR1 and CDR2 sequences are GTSNPN and SVGIG (reference sequence). There are 13 residues in the CDR3. The CDR3 DNA follows: TGTGCCTGGCAACACCTAGGAACCTACGAGCAGTACTTC. This sequence encodes CAWQHLGTYEQYF.

This clone was seen a single time. The rearrangement uses TRBV27 and TRBJ2-3; 7 nucleotides match TRBD2. The germline gives CDR1 MNHEY, CDR2 SMNVEV (reference sequence). The CDR3 sequence is 15 residues long. Trimming took 6 bases from V and 2 from J; bases not matched to a gene: 8. CDR3 loop: CASSFQLATTDTQYF. The CDR3 nucleotides are TGTGCCAGCAGCTTCCAACTAGCGACCACAGATACGCAGTATTTT.

V and J are TRBV19 and TRBJ1-2; D might be TRBD1 (6 bases). The germline CDR1 and CDR2 sequences are LNHDA and SQIVND (reference sequence). Trimming took off 8 bases at V and 2 bases at J, with 21 bases between the two ends. The CDR3 is 16 residues long. The CDR3 loop reads CASEGEGSSENYGYTF. CDR3 nucleotides: TGTGCCAGTGAGGGGGAGGGTTCGTCCGAAAACTATGGCTACACCTTC.

The table lists this clone with a few counts. The chain has TRBV28 and TRBJ2-1, with D unclear. CDR1 is MDHEN, CDR2 SYDVKM, per germline. The ends were cut back, 9 bases at V and 6 bases at J, with 12 bases in the middle. This CDR3 has 12 amino acids. CDR3 in DNA: TGTGCCAGTCAAGACCGATCCAATGAGCAGTTCTTC. It encodes CASQDRSNEQFF.

This clone has a count of ten or more. One end of the junction fails to match germline, which may point to a read error. The rearrangement joins TRBV30 to TRBJ1-1, with a tentative D call TRBD1 (6 bases). CDR3 length equals 13 residues. Germline CDR1 and CDR2: GTSNPN and SVGIG (reference sequence). The CDR3 protein is CAGRTGRDTEAFF. DNA of the CDR3: TGTGCCGGGAGAACAGGGAGGGACACTGAAGCTTTCTTT.

The chain employs TRBV11-3 and TRBJ1-1; D not certain. The V gene lost 5 bases and the J gene lost 4 bases, with 17 bases spanning the gap. The CDR3 spans 15 residues. Germline CDR1 and CDR2: SGHNT and YENEEA. CDR3 DNA sequence: TGTGCCAGCAGCCGAATAGGAAGAACTAGCACTGAAGCTTTCTTT. Protein product: CASSRIGRTSTEAFF.

This clone was detected only a few times. This chain joins TRBV29-1 and TRBJ2-3; D is unresolved. The germline V gene has CDR1 SQVTM and CDR2 ANQGSEA. The CDR3 has 12 amino acids. V lost 4 bases and J lost 0, with 5 bases in between. CDR3: CSVGWSTDTQYF. CDR3 DNA sequence: TGCAGCGTTGGGTGGAGCACAGATACGCAGTATTTT.

The chain has TRBV14 and TRBJ1-1; D possibly corresponds to TRBD1 (5 bases). The V end lost 7 bases, the J end lost 8 bases, and 17 bases lay between the germline ends. The CDR3 has 13 amino acids. Germline CDR1 and CDR2: SGHDN and FVKESK. DNA for the CDR3: TGTGCCAGCACCCTCGGGGGAGGGTCCGAAGCTTTCTTT. Amino acid sequence: CASTLGGGSEAFF.

The V gene is TRBV6-5, the J gene TRBJ1-2, with D uncertain. Trimming removed 8 bases from V and 2 bases from J, with 15 bases in between. CDR1 and CDR2 from the germline V gene are MNHEY and SVGAGI. There are 14 residues in the CDR3. CDR3 sequence (DNA): TGTGCCAGCTGCAGACTACAGAGAAACTATGGCTACACCTTC. This encodes CASCRLQRNYGYTF.

V and J are TRBV5-3 and TRBJ1-2; 8 positions agree with TRBD1. TRBV5-3 is labeled an ORF, and its function is uncertain. The J segment lost 2 bases and the V segment lost 3 bases, leaving 3 bases of the junction unmatched. The CDR3 is made up of 14 amino acids. The CDR3, as DNA: TGTGCCAGAAGCTCTAGGACAGGGAACTATGGCTACACCTTC. This encodes CARSSRTGNYGYTF.

This chain uses TRBV18 with TRBJ1-4; D is undetermined. The ends were cut back, 5 bases at V and 0 bases at J, with 10 bases in the middle. The V gene's germline CDR1 is KGHSH and CDR2 LQKENI. This CDR3 is 15 amino acids long. CDR3: CASSAAGATNEKLFF. Here the CDR3 DNA reads TGTGCCAGCTCAGCAGCAGGCGCAACTAATGAAAAACTGTTTTTT.

This rearrangement joins TRBV30 to TRBJ2-5, with 12 positions matching TRBD2. CDR1 GTSNPN and CDR2 SVGIG come from the germline V gene (reference sequence). J gave up 3 bases and V 2 bases, and 7 bases lay outside the gene matches. CDR3 length equals 16 residues. For the CDR3, the DNA is TGTGCCTGGAGTTCATGGACTAGCGGGGATAAAGAGACCCAGTACTTC. Its protein is CAWSSWTSGDKETQYF.

The V and J genes are TRBV5-1 and TRBJ2-5, with 10 bases fitting TRBD2. CDR1 and CDR2 from the germline V gene are SGHRS and YFSETQ. The CDR3 covers 17 residues. After removal of 5 bases from V and 1 base from J, the junction contained 11 bases not matched to a gene. The CDR3 loop reads CASRFSSSGSSQETQYF. CDR3 DNA: TGCGCCAGCAGATTCAGCTCTAGCGGGAGTTCCCAAGAGACCCAGTACTTC.